This T cell receptor (beta chain) came from a study of T cells after yellow fever vaccination. TCRdb re-analysed the 5' RACE reads in MiXCR, keeping a single row per CDR3 protein. The table has 450,000 to 650,000 distinct CDR3 sequences, 21% seen once; the top ten hold approximately 16%. The germline V gene encodes CDR1 MDHEN and CDR2 SYDVKM. The CDR3 is 12 residues long. The germline V and J ends were trimmed by 8 bases and 2 bases, with 10 bases remaining between them. Study results and caveats: Most clones from primary vaccination were detected again post-booster (roughly 96% CD4, approximately 90% CD8). From the bulk population, abundant clonotypes could contaminate and appear within FACS-sorted repertoires. Compared with primary, the secondary response was weaker and peaked at day 5, not 15.

This clonotype was counted ten times or more. What it binds is not known. The sample here was PBMCs, taken approximately 22 days after the first yellow fever vaccination. The TCR was taken from a man aged 18 to 29 who received the YFV17D yellow fever vaccine. The chain carries TRBV28 and TRBJ2-7; a weak D match, TRBD2 (6 bases). The CDR3 DNA sequence: TGTGCCAGCCGGGGGAGCACCTACGAGCAGTACTTC. Its translation is CASRGSTYEQYF.